The 13 T cell receptor beta chains below come from one sample, sequenced in a study of monozygotic twins with inflammatory bowel disease. TCRdb processed the 5' RACE reads again and assigns one entry to each CDR3 protein, with no DNA. This sample's table has about 450,000 distinct CDR3 sequences. The specimen sequenced was blood. The receptors were sampled from a human donor with ulcerative colitis or Crohn's disease, or a healthy co-twin of an affected twin (not recorded which).

The chain is built from TRBV5-4 and TRBJ2-3; TCRdb picks TRBD1, but there is no DNA to check that call. The germline gives CDR1 SGHNT, CDR2 YYREEE (reference sequence). The CDR3 extends over 15 amino acids. The CDR3 loop reads CASSLRTRESDTQYF.

This rearrangement joins TRBV3-1 to TRBJ1-1. There are 15 residues in the CDR3. Germline-derived CDR1 and CDR2 are LGHDT and YNNKEL (reference sequence). The chain's CDR3 is CASSQDLGRNTEAFF.

The chain employs TRBV7-2 and TRBJ1-1; TCRdb's D call, TRBD1, is unchecked because there is no DNA. This CDR3 has 14 residues. From germline, CDR1 is SGHTA and CDR2 FQGNSA. CDR3: CASSLSGGGAEAFF.

The chain uses TRBV7-9 and TRBJ1-3. From germline, CDR1 is SEHNR and CDR2 FQNEAQ (reference sequence). The CDR3 covers 14 residues. The CDR3 reads CASSLAQPKGTIYF.

The V gene is TRBV3-1, the J gene TRBJ1-4; TCRdb lists TRBD1, though no DNA is available to test this call. The germline CDR1 and CDR2 sequences are LGHDT and YNNKEL (reference sequence). This CDR3 is 16 amino acids long. The CDR3 reads CASSQGSPTGNEKLFF.

The chain joins TRBV20-1 to TRBJ2-3. CDR1 is DFQATT, CDR2 SNEGSKA, per germline (reference sequence). This CDR3 has 13 amino acids. CDR3 in amino acids: CSARDLSTDTQYF.

The V call is TRBV4-1, the J call TRBJ2-1; TCRdb indicates TRBD2, and absent DNA this call remains unverified. The germline V gene has CDR1 MGHRA and CDR2 YSYEKL. CDR3 length: 16 residues. The CDR3 reads CASSLRSQGLYNEQFF.

This rearrangement joins TRBV5-1 to TRBJ1-2; TCRdb returns TRBD1, unconfirmable since there is no DNA. This CDR3 region has 15 residues. CDR1 and CDR2 from the germline V gene are SGHRS and YFSETQ. The CDR3 sequence is CASSFTGDSNYGYTF.

The chain has TRBV5-5 and TRBJ2-7; the D call of TRBD2 rests on TCRdb alone, since no DNA is present to check it. Germline CDR1 is SGHKS and CDR2 is YYEKEE (reference sequence). This CDR3 is 14 amino acids long. CDR3 sequence reads: CASSALLVTPEQYF.

The rearrangement joins TRBV29-1 to TRBJ1-1; absent DNA, TCRdb's TRBD1 call cannot be checked. Germline V lookup: CDR1 SQVTM, CDR2 ANQGSEA. The CDR3 loop spans 13 amino acids. The CDR3 loop reads CSGTGTVGLEAFF.

V is TRBV5-6 and J is TRBJ2-7; absent DNA, TCRdb's TRBD1 call cannot be checked. The CDR3 has 15 amino acids. Germline V gives CDR1 SGHDT, CDR2 YYEEEE. CDR3 residues: CASSLDYRGLHEQYF.

V usage is TRBV19 and J usage is TRBJ2-5; without DNA, the TCRdb call of TRBD2 cannot be checked. The germline V gene encodes CDR1 LNHDA and CDR2 SQIVND (reference sequence). The CDR3 is made up of 16 amino acids. The CDR3 protein is CASSIGGLGTKETQYF. The full variable domain, its missing parts supplied by reference TRBV19 and TRBJ2-5, is DGGITQSPKYLFRKEGQNVTLSCEQNLNHDAMYWYRQDPGQGLRLIYYSQIVNDFQKGDIAEGYSVSREKKESFPLTVTSAQKNPTAFYLCASSIGGLGTKETQYFGPGTRLLVL.

This chain links TRBV7-9 with TRBJ1-2; the D gene TCRdb calls, TRBD1, cannot be checked with no DNA. The CDR3 extends over 13 amino acids. Per the germline V gene, CDR1 is SEHNR and CDR2 is FQNEAQ (reference sequence). CDR3 in amino acids: CASSFASGAGYTF.